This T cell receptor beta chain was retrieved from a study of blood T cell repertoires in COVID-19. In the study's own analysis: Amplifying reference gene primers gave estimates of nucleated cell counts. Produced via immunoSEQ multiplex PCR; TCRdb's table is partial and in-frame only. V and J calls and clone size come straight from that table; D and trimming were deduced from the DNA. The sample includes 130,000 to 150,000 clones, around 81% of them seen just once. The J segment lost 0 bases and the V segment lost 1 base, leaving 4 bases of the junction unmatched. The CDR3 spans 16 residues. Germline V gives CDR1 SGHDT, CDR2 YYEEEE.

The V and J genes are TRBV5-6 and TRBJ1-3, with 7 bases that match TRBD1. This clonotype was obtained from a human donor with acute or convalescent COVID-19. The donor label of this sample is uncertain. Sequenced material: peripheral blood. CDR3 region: CASSLLWDSSGNTIYF. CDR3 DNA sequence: TGTGCCAGCAGCTTGTTGTGGGACAGCTCTGGAAACACCATATATTTT.